The 24 T cell receptor beta chains presented below share a single source sample, sequenced in a study of T cell responses to AZD1222 COVID-19 vaccine. TCRdb keeps only in-frame clones here, not all; method: immunoSEQ multiplex PCR. In the table there are 100,000 to 150,000 clones, about nine tenths of which are singletons. This specimen consisted of peripheral blood, obtained on day 0 of AZD1222 vaccination. Every receptor here comes from an adult in good health.

This clone was observed once. The rearrangement joins TRBV7-7 to TRBJ1-1, with D perhaps matching TRBD1 (6 bases). The V and J ends lost 5 bases and 5 bases respectively, with 12 bases between them. The germline V gene encodes CDR1 SSHAT and CDR2 FNYEAQ (reference sequence). The CDR3 totals 13 residues. Here the CDR3 reads CASSPRGETEAFF. The CDR3 DNA follows: TGTGCCAGCAGCCCAAGGGGGGAGACTGAAGCTTTCTTT. Full variable domain (rest looked up from reference TRBV7-7 and TRBJ1-1): GAGVSQSPRYKVTKRGQDVTLRCDPISSHATLYWYQQALGQGPEFLTYFNYEAQPDKSGLPSDRFSAERPEGSISTLTIQRTEQRDSAMYRCASSPRGETEAFFGQGTRLTVV.

This chain links TRBV11-2 with TRBJ2-3; the D is unclear. This CDR3 has 14 residues. Germline-derived CDR1 and CDR2 are SGHAT and FQNNGV. V shed 2 bases and J shed 2 bases, with 8 bases lying between them. CDR3 sequence: CASSLLLDTDTQYF. The CDR3 DNA is TGTGCCAGCAGCTTATTACTGGACACAGATACGCAGTATTTT.

The V and J genes are TRBV27 and TRBJ1-1; no reliable D call. This CDR3 has 13 residues. V was cut by 4 bases and J by 0 bases, with 6 bases left in between. Germline CDR1 MNHEY, CDR2 SMNVEV (reference sequence). The CDR3 DNA follows: TGTGCCAGCAGTTGGACCATGAACACTGAAGCTTTCTTT. This codes for CASSWTMNTEAFF.

V is TRBV15 and J is TRBJ2-7; 12 nucleotides line up with TRBD1. With V trimmed by 2 bases and J by 5 bases, 7 bases remained unmatched. This CDR3 is built from 16 residues. CDR1 is LNHNV, CDR2 YYDKDF, per germline (reference sequence). The CDR3 nucleotides read TGTGCCACCAGCAGAAACCCCGGGACAGGGGGCGACGAGCAGTACTTC. Translated: CATSRNPGTGGDEQYF.

In DNA form, the CDR3 reads TGTGCCTGCCGGACAGGTCCTGATCAGCCCCAGCATTTT. Protein product: CACRTGPDQPQHF. The chain couples TRBV30 to TRBJ1-5; 7 nucleotides align to TRBD1. V trimming: 6 bases; J trimming: 5 bases; junction bases outside the gene matches: 7. The CDR3 covers 13 residues. From germline, CDR1 is GTSNPN and CDR2 SVGIG (reference sequence).

The sample holds one count of this clone. This sequence joins TRBV5-8 and TRBJ2-6; D may correspond to TRBD1 or TRBD2 (5 bases each). CDR3 size: 16 residues. Trimming took 4 bases from V and 0 from J, leaving 11 bases between them. Germline V gives CDR1 SGHTS, CDR2 YDEGEE. The CDR3: CASSRYGGSGANVLTF. For the CDR3, the DNA is TGTGCCAGCAGCCGGTATGGGGGCTCTGGGGCCAACGTCCTGACTTTC.

In regard to this clone: Other nucleotide sequences in the sample specify the same CDR3. The CDR3 protein is CASSLLGVGSPLHF. In DNA form, the CDR3 reads TGTGCCAGCAGTTTATTGGGGGTGGGGTCACCCCTCCACTTT. This chain connects TRBV28 to TRBJ1-6; a possible D gene is TRBD1 (5 bases). CDR1 is MDHEN, CDR2 SYDVKM, per germline. The CDR3 is made up of 14 amino acids. Trimming shortened V by 1 base and J by 10 bases, and 11 bases separated the two germline ends.

This chain joins TRBV7-2 and TRBJ1-2; TRBD1 is a possible D gene (5 bases). Trimming cost V 1 base and J 4 bases, with 10 bases left between them. The CDR3 spans 14 residues. Germline CDR1 is SGHTA and CDR2 is FQGNSA. CDR3 coding DNA: TGTGCCAGCAGCTTAGAACGCGGGACCTATGGCTACACCTTC. Its translation is CASSLERGTYGYTF.

The rearrangement joins TRBV30 to TRBJ2-7; 8 bases are a match to TRBD2. Trimming removed 0 bases from V and 5 bases from J; junction bases left unmatched: 6. The CDR3 is made up of 14 amino acids. Looked up from germline, CDR1 is GTSNPN and CDR2 is SVGIG (reference sequence). The CDR3 region has the DNA TGTGCCTGGAGTGTAGAGCGGGAGTTCAACGAGCAGTACTTC. Translating it yields CAWSVEREFNEQYF.

This clone appeared a few times. The CDR3 protein is CASSPGQGEKETQYF. The CDR3 bases are TGTGCCAGCAGCCCGGGACAGGGCGAGAAAGAGACCCAGTACTTC. The rearrangement uses TRBV7-2 and TRBJ2-5; TRBD1 aligns across 9 bases. CDR3 length: 15 residues. Germline V lookup: CDR1 SGHTA, CDR2 FQGNSA. V lost 5 bases and J lost 3; bases outside the gene matches: 7. The full variable domain, completed using reference TRBV7-2 and TRBJ2-5, is GAGVSQSPSNKVTEKGKDVELRCDPISGHTALYWYRQSLGQGLEFLIYFQGNSAPDKSGLPSDRFSAERTGGSVSTLTIQRTQQEDSAVYLCASSPGQGEKETQYFGPGTRLLVL.

This clone has more than one count but fewer than ten. V gene TRBV6-1 combines with J gene TRBJ1-1; D not certain. Germline loops: CDR1 MNHNS, CDR2 SASEGT. Trimming stripped 2 bases from V and 1 base from J, with 8 bases between. CDR3 length: 14 residues. This chain's CDR3 is CASSEIVGNTEAFF. Written as DNA, the CDR3 is TGTGCCAGCAGTGAAATTGTGGGGAACACTGAAGCTTTCTTT.

The rearrangement joins TRBV6-5 to TRBJ1-3; TRBD1 aligns across 9 bases. Germline CDR1 MNHEY, CDR2 SVGAGI. V was clipped by 7 bases and J by 4 bases; unmatched bases: 5. There are 14 residues in the CDR3. For the CDR3, the DNA is TGTGCCAGCATCGGACAGGGGCTCGGAAACACCATATATTTT. Protein sequence: CASIGQGLGNTIYF.

The chain links TRBV5-6 to TRBJ1-5, with 7 bases identical to TRBD1. V shed 0 bases and J 0 bases; nucleotides not matched to a gene: 6. The CDR3 length is 17 residues. The germline CDR1 and CDR2 sequences are SGHDT and YYEEEE. The CDR3 loop reads CASSLGTGMYSNQPQHF. The DNA of the CDR3 is TGTGCCAGCAGCTTGGGGACAGGAATGTATAGCAATCAGCCCCAGCATTTT.

CDR3 DNA sequence: TGTGCCAGCAGCACTAGCTATGGGGGCTACGAGCAGTACTTC. It codes for CASSTSYGGYEQYF. The chain couples TRBV13 to TRBJ2-7; tentatively, D is TRBD2 (6 bases). Germline values: CDR1 PRHDT, CDR2 FYEKMQ (reference sequence). CDR3 length: 14 amino acids. The ends were cut back, 5 bases at V and 3 bases at J, with 14 bases in the middle.

V and J are TRBV7-6 and TRBJ1-3, with D possibly TRBD1 on 5 matching bases. V shed 5 bases and J shed 1 base, with 15 bases lying between them. Germline lookup yields CDR1 SGHVS and CDR2 FNYEAQ. The CDR3 has 16 amino acids. CDR3 in amino acids: CASSHTDTSSGNTIYF. The CDR3 nucleotides read TGTGCCAGCAGCCACACGGACACCTCGTCTGGAAACACCATATATTTT.

V usage is TRBV28 and J usage is TRBJ1-4; D is possibly TRBD1 (6 bases). Germline V gives CDR1 MDHEN, CDR2 SYDVKM. V was clipped by 1 base and J by 8 bases, with 17 bases between them. This CDR3 has 16 amino acids. CDR3: CASSLYGGKDREKLFF. CDR3 bases: TGTGCCAGCAGTTTATACGGGGGAAAGGACAGAGAAAAACTGTTTTTT.

This clone showed up just a few times. The rearrangement uses TRBV7-9 and TRBJ2-7, with 10 bases that match TRBD1. This CDR3 comprises 14 residues. Trimming cost V 5 bases and J 5 bases; bases outside gene matches: 6. Germline CDR1 and CDR2: SEHNR and FQNEAQ (reference sequence). The CDR3 nucleotides are TGTGCCAGCAGCACCCGGGACAGGGGCCACGAGCAGTACTTC. As protein: CASSTRDRGHEQYF.

This chain links TRBV5-1 with TRBJ1-4, with D possibly matching TRBD1 (5 bases). Trimming took 4 bases from V and 4 from J, leaving 14 bases between them. Germline lookup yields CDR1 SGHRS and CDR2 YFSETQ. The CDR3 is made up of 15 amino acids. The CDR3 DNA reads as TGCGCCAGCAGCCCGGGATCGGGGGTTAATGAAAAACTGTTTTTT. This codes for CASSPGSGVNEKLFF.

The table lists this clone with a few counts. The chain recombines TRBV29-1 with TRBJ2-5; 7 bases align to TRBD2. The CDR3 spans 11 residues. Germline CDR1 and CDR2: SQVTM and ANQGSEA. The CDR3: CSSGGGETQYF. For the CDR3, the DNA is TGCAGTTCTGGGGGGGGAGAGACCCAGTACTTC.

The V gene is TRBV30, the J gene TRBJ2-7, with 8 bases lining up with TRBD2. The CDR3 totals 15 residues. Germline values: CDR1 GTSNPN, CDR2 SVGIG (reference sequence). The trim removed 0 bases at V and 7 bases at J, leaving 11 bases unmatched. The CDR3 is CAWSVGGLATREQYF. The CDR3 region has the DNA TGTGCCTGGAGTGTAGGAGGACTAGCAACGAGGGAGCAGTACTTC.

The chain employs TRBV5-8 and TRBJ1-6, with TRBD1 as a possible D gene (5 bases). CDR1 and CDR2 (germline): SGHTS, YDEGEE. V shed 9 bases and J shed 6 bases, with 16 bases lying between them. The CDR3 has 14 amino acids. CDR3 residues: CATRVWAGNSPLHF. CDR3 coding DNA: TGTGCCACCAGGGTTTGGGCCGGTAATTCACCCCTCCACTTT.

The J gene is TRBJ2-1, the V gene TRBV5-1; no definite D call. This CDR3 is built from 14 residues. The germline gives CDR1 SGHRS, CDR2 YFSETQ. The V and J ends lost 2 bases and 7 bases respectively, with 13 bases between them. The chain's CDR3 is CASSLGPYVNEQFF. DNA for the CDR3: TGCGCCAGCAGCTTAGGCCCCTATGTTAATGAGCAGTTCTTC.

The V gene is TRBV2, the J gene TRBJ2-3, with D hard to call. The CDR3 contains 14 residues. Per germline, CDR1 SNHLY and CDR2 FYNNEI. The V and J ends lost 6 bases and 6 bases respectively, with 16 bases between them. The CDR3 DNA follows: TGTGCCAGCAGAGCCAACCCTAGGTACGATACGCAGTATTTT. This sequence encodes CASRANPRYDTQYF. The variable domain in full, completed from reference TRBV2 and TRBJ2-3, reads EPEVTQTPSHQVTQMGQEVILRCVPISNHLYFYWYRQILGQKVEFLVSFYNNEISEKSEIFDDQFSVERPDGSNFTLKIRSTKLEDSAMYFCASRANPRYDTQYFGPGTRLTVL.

J is TRBJ2-7 and V is TRBV7-2; D perhaps matches TRBD1 (6 bases). Trimming shortened V by 0 bases and J by 2 bases, and 20 bases separated the two germline ends. Per germline, CDR1 SGHTA and CDR2 FQGNSA. The CDR3 consists of 18 residues. Written as DNA, the CDR3 is TGTGCCAGCAGCTTAGCGGTTGGCTCAGGGGCGACCCCCTACGAGCAGTACTTC. This encodes CASSLAVGSGATPYEQYF.